These T cell receptor beta chains were read from a single sample in a study of T cells in Graves' hyperthyroidism and ophthalmopathy. MiXCR was run by TCRdb on the multiplex PCR reads, yielding one entry per CDR3 protein. The sample carries around 600,000 distinct CDR3 sequences, 15% to 18% recorded once. What was sequenced was blood. The receptors here all came from a woman aged 30 to 39 with Graves' hyperthyroidism. Each CDR3 is given with its conserved first and last residue. Fields, in order: clone size, D gene, J gene, V gene, CDR3 protein, CDR3 DNA. D genes are given only for firm matches. A clone size is listed for some rows: how often the clone was seen (once, few, many), or a class if it is expanded.

clone_size: many; d_call: -; j_call: TRBJ2-7; v_call: TRBV7-2; cdr3_aa: CASSLMGLSEEQYF; cdr3_nt: TGTGCCAGCAGCTTAATGGGACTCAGTGAAGAGCAGTACTTC
clone_size: -; d_call: -; j_call: TRBJ2-5; v_call: TRBV4-1; cdr3_aa: CASSLLGGREETQYF; cdr3_nt: TGCGCCAGCAGCCTCCTGGGAGGCAGAGAAGAGACCCAGTACTTC
clone_size: -; d_call: -; j_call: TRBJ1-3; v_call: TRBV12-3/TRBV12-4; cdr3_aa: CASSPRVAGNTIYF; cdr3_nt: TGTGCCAGCAGCCCCCGGGTTGCTGGAAACACCATATATTTT
clone_size: many; d_call: TRBD2; j_call: TRBJ2-1; v_call: TRBV6-5; cdr3_aa: CASSYSAHTGGPGLAGVNEQFF; cdr3_nt: TGTGCCAGCAGTTACTCTGCCCACACAGGGGGACCCGGACTAGCGGGAGTAAATGAGCAGTTCTTC
clone_size: many; d_call: -; j_call: TRBJ2-1; v_call: TRBV7-2; cdr3_aa: CASSPTRTRWEQFF; cdr3_nt: TGTGCCAGCAGCCCGACGCGGACGAGGTGGGAGCAGTTCTTC
clone_size: few; d_call: TRBD1; j_call: TRBJ2-1; v_call: TRBV6-2/TRBV6-3; cdr3_aa: CASLTTGGSLREQFF; cdr3_nt: TGTGCCAGCTTAACTACAGGGGGCTCTCTTAGAGAGCAGTTCTTC
clone_size: -; d_call: TRBD1; j_call: TRBJ1-2; v_call: TRBV7-9; cdr3_aa: CASGLPGQGDGYTF; cdr3_nt: TGTGCCAGCGGCCTACCGGGACAGGGGGATGGCTACACCTTC
clone_size: -; d_call: TRBD2; j_call: TRBJ2-3; v_call: TRBV12-3/TRBV12-4; cdr3_aa: CASSLEAGGPLTDTQYF; cdr3_nt: TGTGCCAGCAGTTTAGAAGCGGGAGGGCCCCTCACAGATACGCAGTATTTT
clone_size: many; d_call: -; j_call: TRBJ1-1; v_call: TRBV2; cdr3_aa: CASIGRPQNTEAFF; cdr3_nt: TGTGCCAGCATCGGACGGCCCCAGAACACTGAAGCTTTCTTT
clone_size: many; d_call: -; j_call: TRBJ2-7; v_call: TRBV6-6; cdr3_aa: CASSYSPRSGSWYEQYF; cdr3_nt: TGTGCCAGCAGTTACTCCCCGAGATCCGGGAGTTGGTACGAGCAGTACTTC
clone_size: many; d_call: -; j_call: TRBJ2-1; v_call: TRBV5-1; cdr3_aa: CASSLGQRNEQFF; cdr3_nt: TGCGCCAGCAGCTTGGGACAGCGAAATGAGCAGTTCTTC
clone_size: many; d_call: TRBD2; j_call: TRBJ2-2; v_call: TRBV20-1; cdr3_aa: CSTPGLNTGELFF; cdr3_nt: TGCAGTACCCCGGGACTAAACACCGGGGAGCTGTTTTTT
clone_size: few; d_call: TRBD2; j_call: TRBJ2-1; v_call: TRBV5-4; cdr3_aa: CASSLVGGREDNEQFF; cdr3_nt: TGTGCCAGCAGCTTGGTCGGCGGGAGAGAGGATAATGAGCAGTTCTTC
clone_size: many; d_call: -; j_call: TRBJ2-3; v_call: TRBV20-1; cdr3_aa: CSASPSFGTQYF; cdr3_nt: TGCAGTGCTAGCCCCTCATTCGGGACGCAGTATTTT
clone_size: many; d_call: TRBD1; j_call: TRBJ1-1; v_call: TRBV30; cdr3_aa: CAWSDMTGGSSEAFF; cdr3_nt: TGTGCCTGGAGTGATATGACAGGGGGCTCATCTGAAGCTTTCTTT
clone_size: -; d_call: -; j_call: TRBJ1-4; v_call: TRBV29-1; cdr3_aa: CSVLSEKLFF; cdr3_nt: TGCAGCGTACTTAGCGAAAAACTGTTTTTT
clone_size: few; d_call: TRBD2; j_call: TRBJ2-2; v_call: TRBV11-2; cdr3_aa: CASSSGLAGHTGELFF; cdr3_nt: TGTGCCAGCAGCTCGGGACTAGCGGGGCACACCGGGGAGCTGTTTTTT
clone_size: few; d_call: TRBD1; j_call: TRBJ2-7; v_call: TRBV12-3/TRBV12-4; cdr3_aa: CASNSPGQIYEQYF; cdr3_nt: TGTGCCAGCAATTCCCCGGGACAGATCTACGAGCAGTACTTC
clone_size: few; d_call: TRBD2; j_call: TRBJ2-1; v_call: TRBV19; cdr3_aa: CAASPGLLNNEQFF; cdr3_nt: TGTGCCGCCTCCCCGGGACTACTGAACAATGAGCAGTTCTTC
clone_size: -; d_call: -; j_call: TRBJ2-2; v_call: TRBV27; cdr3_aa: CASSDSAGELFF; cdr3_nt: TGTGCCAGCAGTGATTCGGCCGGGGAGCTGTTTTTT
clone_size: -; d_call: TRBD2; j_call: TRBJ2-7; v_call: TRBV3-1; cdr3_aa: CASSQEFGSPSGMDEQYF; cdr3_nt: TGTGCCAGCAGCCAAGAGTTTGGGAGTCCTAGCGGGATGGACGAGCAGTACTTC
clone_size: -; d_call: -; j_call: TRBJ2-7; v_call: TRBV4-1; cdr3_aa: CASSLSKQDEQYF; cdr3_nt: TGCGCCAGCAGCCTCTCAAAACAGGATGAGCAGTACTTC
clone_size: -; d_call: TRBD1; j_call: TRBJ2-7; v_call: TRBV12-3/TRBV12-4; cdr3_aa: CASRAGTGYNEQYF; cdr3_nt: TGTGCCAGCAGGGCCGGGACAGGGTACAACGAGCAGTACTTC
clone_size: few; d_call: -; j_call: TRBJ2-2; v_call: TRBV7-8; cdr3_aa: CASSPSDRTGELFF; cdr3_nt: TGTGCCAGCAGCCCTTCCGACAGGACCGGGGAGCTGTTTTTT
clone_size: -; d_call: TRBD1; j_call: TRBJ2-2; v_call: TRBV15; cdr3_aa: CATSRDLGQGFGELFF; cdr3_nt: TGTGCCACCAGCAGAGATCTGGGACAGGGGTTCGGGGAGCTGTTTTTT
clone_size: many; d_call: -; j_call: TRBJ2-3; v_call: TRBV7-2; cdr3_aa: CASSEGFRTDTQYF; cdr3_nt: TGTGCCAGCAGCGAGGGTTTTCGCACAGATACGCAGTATTTT
clone_size: few; d_call: -; j_call: TRBJ2-7; v_call: TRBV7-9; cdr3_aa: CASSESWDPTHYEQYF; cdr3_nt: TGCGCCAGCAGTGAGTCTTGGGACCCGACCCACTACGAGCAGTACTTC
clone_size: -; d_call: TRBD1; j_call: TRBJ2-7; v_call: TRBV5-1; cdr3_aa: CASSLAEGQGAYEQYF; cdr3_nt: TGCGCCAGCAGCTTGGCCGAGGGACAGGGAGCCTACGAGCAGTACTTC
clone_size: -; d_call: -; j_call: TRBJ2-1; v_call: TRBV10-3; cdr3_aa: CAIRPGPGVYNEQFF; cdr3_nt: TGTGCCATCAGGCCGGGCCCCGGAGTCTACAATGAGCAGTTCTTC
clone_size: few; d_call: -; j_call: TRBJ1-2; v_call: TRBV20-1; cdr3_aa: CSAQGLSSNYTF; cdr3_nt: TGCAGTGCCCAGGGATTGAGCAGTAATTACACCTTC
clone_size: many; d_call: -; j_call: TRBJ1-4; v_call: TRBV18; cdr3_aa: CASSPGAAEKLFF; cdr3_nt: TGTGCCAGCTCACCAGGGGCCGCGGAAAAACTGTTTTTT
clone_size: -; d_call: -; j_call: TRBJ1-2; v_call: TRBV12-3/TRBV12-4; cdr3_aa: CASSLRLPGVSGYTF; cdr3_nt: TGTGCCAGCAGTTTACGGTTGCCAGGGGTATCCGGCTACACCTTC
clone_size: many; d_call: -; j_call: TRBJ2-3; v_call: TRBV14; cdr3_aa: CASSQSDLAGTQYF; cdr3_nt: TGTGCCAGCAGCCAATCGGATCTTGCGGGAACGCAGTATTTT
clone_size: -; d_call: -; j_call: TRBJ1-4; v_call: TRBV27; cdr3_aa: CASSTSGTANEKLFF; cdr3_nt: TGTGCCAGCAGTACATCCGGGACGGCAAATGAAAAACTGTTTTTT
clone_size: few; d_call: TRBD1; j_call: TRBJ1-2; v_call: TRBV2; cdr3_aa: CASSEVTRGRSDYGYTF; cdr3_nt: TGTGCCAGCAGTGAAGTTACGAGGGGGCGATCCGACTATGGCTACACCTTC
clone_size: -; d_call: -; j_call: TRBJ2-1; v_call: TRBV19; cdr3_aa: CASSITHSGYNEQFF; cdr3_nt: TGTGCCAGTAGTATAACCCATAGCGGATACAATGAGCAGTTCTTC
clone_size: -; d_call: -; j_call: TRBJ1-6; v_call: TRBV6-1; cdr3_aa: CASSKGPDSPLHF; cdr3_nt: TGTGCCAGCAGCAAGGGGCCCGATTCACCCCTCCACTTT
clone_size: many; d_call: TRBD2; j_call: TRBJ2-1; v_call: TRBV7-9; cdr3_aa: CASSPGTSGRKVQFF; cdr3_nt: TGTGCCAGCAGCCCCGGGACTAGCGGGAGGAAGGTGCAGTTCTTC
clone_size: -; d_call: TRBD1; j_call: TRBJ1-5; v_call: TRBV2; cdr3_aa: CASREYRGNQPQHF; cdr3_nt: TGTGCCAGCAGGGAGTACAGGGGTAATCAGCCCCAGCATTTT
clone_size: many; d_call: TRBD2; j_call: TRBJ2-3; v_call: TRBV28; cdr3_aa: CASSFRRERTDTQYF; cdr3_nt: TGTGCCAGCAGTTTCCGGCGGGAGCGTACAGATACGCAGTATTTT
clone_size: -; d_call: -; j_call: TRBJ1-4; v_call: TRBV9; cdr3_aa: CASSRWGGQEEKLFF; cdr3_nt: TGTGCCAGCAGCCGCTGGGGGGGTCAAGAAGAAAAACTGTTTTTT
clone_size: few; d_call: -; j_call: TRBJ1-4; v_call: TRBV6-1; cdr3_aa: CASSSYGANEKLFF; cdr3_nt: TGTGCCAGCAGTTCGTACGGAGCAAATGAAAAACTGTTTTTT
clone_size: few; d_call: TRBD2; j_call: TRBJ2-7; v_call: TRBV15; cdr3_aa: CATSRGLAYEQYF; cdr3_nt: TGTGCCACCAGCAGGGGACTAGCCTACGAGCAGTACTTC
clone_size: many; d_call: -; j_call: TRBJ2-3; v_call: TRBV7-2; cdr3_aa: CASSPRFGGRKDTQYF; cdr3_nt: TGTGCCAGCAGCCCAAGATTCGGGGGTCGTAAAGATACGCAGTATTTT
clone_size: -; d_call: -; j_call: TRBJ2-1; v_call: TRBV6-2/TRBV6-3; cdr3_aa: CASSQTGRGAFLYNEQFF; cdr3_nt: TGTGCCAGCAGCCAAACCGGGCGAGGGGCGTTTTTGTACAATGAGCAGTTCTTC
clone_size: few; d_call: -; j_call: TRBJ2-3; v_call: TRBV10-3; cdr3_aa: CAIRSTDTQYF; cdr3_nt: TGTGCCATCAGAAGCACAGATACGCAGTATTTT
clone_size: few; d_call: -; j_call: TRBJ2-7; v_call: TRBV10-3; cdr3_aa: CAISEYTRTVLSPYEQYF; cdr3_nt: TGTGCCATCAGTGAATATACCCGGACGGTCCTCTCCCCCTACGAGCAGTACTTC
clone_size: few; d_call: -; j_call: TRBJ2-7; v_call: TRBV4-1; cdr3_aa: CASSQVTGWGSSYEQYF; cdr3_nt: TGCGCCAGCAGCCAAGTCACAGGGTGGGGAAGCTCCTACGAGCAGTACTTC
clone_size: many; d_call: -; j_call: TRBJ2-3; v_call: TRBV10-3; cdr3_aa: CAISAGLLTDTQYF; cdr3_nt: TGTGCCATCAGTGCCGGTCTCCTCACAGATACGCAGTATTTT
clone_size: -; d_call: -; j_call: TRBJ2-1; v_call: TRBV9; cdr3_aa: CASSVGRAPNNEQFF; cdr3_nt: TGTGCCAGCAGCGTAGGGCGGGCACCCAACAATGAGCAGTTCTTC